This TCR beta chain stems from a study of blood T cell repertoires in COVID-19. Trimming left V 3 bases short and J 0 bases short, with 3 bases between. The CDR3 runs to 14 residues. CDR1 and CDR2 from the germline V gene are MNHNS and SASEGT. Method: immunoSEQ multiplex PCR; TCRdb's copy keeps in-frame clones and lacks some. The data contain 200,000 to 250,000 clones, around four fifths of them singletons. This chain uses TRBV6-1 with TRBJ1-6; D not resolved. This TCR derives from a woman aged 35 to 49 who had been exposed to COVID-19. Sample: PBMCs or T cells enriched from blood (not recorded which). The CDR3 DNA sequence: TGTGCCAGCAGTGAGTACTCCTATAATTCACCCCTCCACTTT. Translation gives CASSEYSYNSPLHF.